Listed below are T cell receptor beta chains from one sample, sequenced in a study of monozygotic twins with inflammatory bowel disease. TCRdb reprocessed the 5' RACE reads; each CDR3 protein has one entry and no DNA is given. This sample contains around 410,000 distinct CDR3 sequences. Sequencing was done on a sample of blood. These receptors were obtained from a human donor with ulcerative colitis or Crohn's disease, or a healthy co-twin of an affected twin (not recorded which). The CDR3 runs from the conserved cysteine through the conserved F or W.

TRBV5-6	TRBJ2-1	CASSPGGSGSDEQFF
TRBV5-4	TRBJ2-1	CASSLGAGAGVGYEQFF
TRBV10-3	TRBJ2-1	CAIGGAGGSDNEQFF
TRBV6-6	TRBJ2-3	CASTGQGAADTQYF
TRBV7-9	TRBJ2-1	CASRTSGRSEQFF
TRBV15	TRBJ1-6	CATSVGDNSPLHF
TRBV5-1	TRBJ2-1	CASSLVEPPSPYNEQFF
TRBV30	TRBJ2-2	CAWSVGSYGELFF
TRBV10-3	TRBJ1-3	CAITDRGGTNTIYF
TRBV6-1	TRBJ1-1	CASSPGTGWTEAFF
TRBV6-1	TRBJ2-6	CASSPQGAWGANVLTF
TRBV20-1	TRBJ2-2	CSARDERESPGELFF
TRBV7-6	TRBJ2-7	CASSQYSQGTEQYF
TRBV4-1	TRBJ2-2	CASSPGQGARSGELFF
TRBV5-4	TRBJ2-1	CASSFGTGGTYNEQFF